The 13 T cell receptor beta chains below were found in one sample sequenced in a study of cytomegalovirus exposure and HLA in healthy donors. The PCR made use of 60 Vbeta and 13 Jbeta primers. Here immunoSEQ multiplex PCR was the method, and the copy in TCRdb shows in-frame clones only, minus some. The repertoire holds about 67,000 clones, with about two thirds as singletons. The sample taken for sequencing was PBMCs. These receptors were obtained from a woman younger than 45 in good health and CMV-seronegative.

The CDR3 loop is CASRARNTIYF. CDR3 sequence (DNA): TGTGCCAGCAGAGCTAGAAACACCATATATTTT. V gene TRBV6-6 combines with J gene TRBJ1-3; D unclear. This CDR3 contains 11 residues. Germline CDR1 reads MNHNY; CDR2 reads SVGAGI (reference sequence). V was shortened by 6 bases and J by 5 bases, with 5 bases between the two germline ends.

This chain connects TRBV7-2 to TRBJ2-3; TRBD2 matches at 9 bases. CDR3 length: 19 residues. V shed 5 bases, J shed 2 bases, and the junction held 17 bases outside the gene matches. From germline, CDR1 is SGHTA and CDR2 FQGNSA. CDR3 residues: CASSPGGQRGAFYTDTQYF. The CDR3 DNA sequence: TGTGCCAGCAGCCCGGGGGGGCAGCGGGGGGCCTTCTACACAGATACGCAGTATTTT.

This clone occurred once. The chain carries TRBV4-2 and TRBJ2-7; D may be TRBD2 (5 bases). Germline-derived CDR1 and CDR2 are LGHNA and YNFKEQ. The CDR3 totals 13 residues. V lost 3 bases and J 1 base, leaving 7 bases between the germline ends. The DNA of the CDR3 is TGTGCCAGCAGCCACCCGGGATCCTACGAGCAGTACTTC. Protein: CASSHPGSYEQYF.

The rearrangement joins TRBV15 to TRBJ1-1; unclear D gene. With 1 base removed from V and 12 bases from J, the gap between germline ends came to 12 bases. The germline V gene has CDR1 LNHNV and CDR2 YYDKDF (reference sequence). The CDR3 is made up of 12 amino acids. DNA of the CDR3: TGTGCCACCAGCAGAGTTACGGGGAAAACTTTCTTT. Amino acids: CATSRVTGKTFF.

The chain is built from TRBV28 and TRBJ2-7; 11 bases agree with TRBD1. From germline, CDR1 is MDHEN and CDR2 SYDVKM. The CDR3 spans 13 residues. V lost 6 bases and J lost 6; bases outside the gene matches: 4. The DNA for the CDR3 is TGTGCCAGCAGGAGGACAGGGGGCGCCGAGCAGTACTTC. Residues: CASRRTGGAEQYF.

The chain is built from TRBV6-6 and TRBJ2-3; D is unclear. The CDR3 is 11 residues long. The V gene lost 7 bases and the J gene lost 2 bases, with 4 bases spanning the gap. Germline loops: CDR1 MNHNY, CDR2 SVGAGI (reference sequence). CDR3 nucleotides: TGTGCCAGCACCCACACAGATACGCAGTATTTT. Translated: CASTHTDTQYF.

The V call is TRBV30, the J call TRBJ2-3; 9 bases align to TRBD2. Per germline, CDR1 GTSNPN and CDR2 SVGIG (reference sequence). This CDR3 contains 14 residues. Trimming took 7 bases from V and 1 from J; bases not matched to a gene: 6. CDR3 region: CAYEERGGTDTQYF. The CDR3 nucleotides read TGTGCCTATGAAGAGCGGGGGGGCACAGATACGCAGTATTTT. The whole variable domain, remainder taken from reference TRBV30 and TRBJ2-3, is SQTIHQWPATLVQPVGSPLSLECTVEGTSNPNLYWYRQAAGRGLQLLFYSVGIGQISSEVPQNLSASRPQDRQFILSSKKLLLSDSGFYLCAYEERGGTDTQYFGPGTRLTVL.

The J gene is TRBJ1-1, the V gene TRBV4-1, with 9 bases fitting TRBD1. Germline V CDR1 and CDR2: MGHRA, YSYEKL. There are 15 residues in the CDR3. V lost 0 bases, J lost 1 base, and 0 bases stayed unmatched. The CDR3 DNA sequence: TGCGCCAGCAGCCAAGAACAGGGGGCGAACACTGAAGCTTTCTTT. Translation: CASSQEQGANTEAFF.

On this clone: Other nucleotide sequences in the sample specify the same CDR3. The chain combines TRBV6-5 with TRBJ1-1; possible D gene TRBD1, 6 bases. The CDR3 length is 14 residues. Trimming removed 0 bases from V and 1 base from J, with 6 bases in between. Looked up from germline, CDR1 is MNHEY and CDR2 is SVGAGI. CDR3 sequence: CASSYSGGNTEAFF. CDR3 bases: TGTGCCAGCAGTTACTCAGGGGGGAACACTGAAGCTTTCTTT.

This chain joins TRBV6-5 and TRBJ1-2, with D unclear. The CDR3 is 11 residues long. Trimming stripped 7 bases from V and 4 bases from J, with 7 bases between. The germline V gene has CDR1 MNHEY and CDR2 SVGAGI. The CDR3 DNA sequence: TGTGCCAGCAAAGGGAGCTATGGCTACACCTTC. It codes for CASKGSYGYTF.

V gene TRBV19 combines with J gene TRBJ2-1, with 8 bases matching TRBD2. CDR3 size: 13 residues. V lost 5 bases and J lost 8; bases outside the gene matches: 5. Germline CDR1 is LNHDA and CDR2 is SQIVND (reference sequence). CDR3 coding DNA: TGTGCCAGTAGTCTCCGGGGGGGCGATGAGCAGTTCTTC. Its translation: CASSLRGGDEQFF.

The rearrangement joins TRBV30 to TRBJ1-2, with 9 bases matching TRBD1. This CDR3 is 15 amino acids long. Germline values: CDR1 GTSNPN, CDR2 SVGIG (reference sequence). Trimming cost V 3 bases and J 6 bases; bases outside gene matches: 11. The CDR3 DNA follows: TGTGCCTGGAGCCCACAGGGGGCGCGAAGAAATGGCTACACCTTC. Encoded protein: CAWSPQGARRNGYTF.

The genes are TRBV5-5 and TRBJ2-5; TRBD1 agrees at 8 bases. Germline CDR1 is SGHKS and CDR2 is YYEKEE (reference sequence). This CDR3 has 14 amino acids. Trimming at V came to 4 bases and at J to 1 base, leaving 3 bases not matched to a gene. CDR3 nucleotide sequence: TGTGCCAGCAGCACACAGGGGGTCCAAGAGACCCAGTACTTC. This sequence encodes CASSTQGVQETQYF.